This T cell receptor beta chain was profiled in a study of T cells in Graves' hyperthyroidism and ophthalmopathy. The V end lost 3 bases, the J end lost 3 bases, and 15 bases lay between the germline ends. This CDR3 comprises 16 residues. The V gene's germline CDR1 is SGHRS and CDR2 YFSETQ. Amplified TCR beta CDR3 regions derived from RNA transcripts. RT-PCR in the first round (using the HTBI primer set) targeted the TCR CDR3. Each CDR3 protein gets one entry after TCRdb re-called the multiplex PCR reads with MiXCR. The repertoire includes around 370,000 distinct CDR3 sequences, roughly 20% of them detected once, and about 38% sits in the top ten. There are a few counts of this clonotype.

The clonotype originates from a man between 18 and 35 years old with Graves' ophthalmopathy. This rearrangement joins TRBV5-1 to TRBJ2-2; perhaps D is TRBD1 or TRBD2 (5 bases each). Sequencing was done on a sample of blood. The chain's CDR3 is CASSWTLPGHTGELFF. In nucleotides, the CDR3 is TGCGCCAGCAGCTGGACACTACCGGGACACACCGGGGAGCTGTTTTTT.